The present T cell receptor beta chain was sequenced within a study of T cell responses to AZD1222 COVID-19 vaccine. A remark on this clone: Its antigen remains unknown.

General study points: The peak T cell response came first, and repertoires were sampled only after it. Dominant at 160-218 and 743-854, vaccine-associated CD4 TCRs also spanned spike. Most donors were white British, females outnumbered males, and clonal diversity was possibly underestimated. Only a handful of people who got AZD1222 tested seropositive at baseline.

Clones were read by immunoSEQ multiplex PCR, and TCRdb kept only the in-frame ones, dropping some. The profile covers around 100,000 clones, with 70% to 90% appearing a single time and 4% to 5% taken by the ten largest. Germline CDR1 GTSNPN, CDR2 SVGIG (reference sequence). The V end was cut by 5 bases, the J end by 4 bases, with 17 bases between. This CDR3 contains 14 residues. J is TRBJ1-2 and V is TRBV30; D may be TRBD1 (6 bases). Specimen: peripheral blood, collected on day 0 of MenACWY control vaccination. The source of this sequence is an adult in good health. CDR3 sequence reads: CAWENRGGFYGYTF. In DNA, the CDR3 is TGTGCCTGGGAAAACAGAGGGGGATTCTATGGCTACACCTTC.